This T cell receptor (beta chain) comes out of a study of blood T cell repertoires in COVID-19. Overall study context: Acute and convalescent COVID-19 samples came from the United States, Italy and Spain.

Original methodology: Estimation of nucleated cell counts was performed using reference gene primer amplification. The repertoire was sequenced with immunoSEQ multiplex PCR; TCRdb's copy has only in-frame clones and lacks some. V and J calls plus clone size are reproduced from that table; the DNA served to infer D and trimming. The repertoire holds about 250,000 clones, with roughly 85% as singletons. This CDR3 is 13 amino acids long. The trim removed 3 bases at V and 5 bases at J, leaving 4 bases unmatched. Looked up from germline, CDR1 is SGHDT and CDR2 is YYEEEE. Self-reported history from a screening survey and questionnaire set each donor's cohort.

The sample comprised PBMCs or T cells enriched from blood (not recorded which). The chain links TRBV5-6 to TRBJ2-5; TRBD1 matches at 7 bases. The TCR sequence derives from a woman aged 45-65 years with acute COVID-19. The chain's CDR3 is CASSYYRGETQYF. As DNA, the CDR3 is TGTGCCAGCAGCTACTACAGGGGTGAGACCCAGTACTTC.